A selection of T cell receptor beta chains follows, all from one sample in a study of blood T cells in healthy people across ages. TCRdb processed the 5' RACE reads anew with MiXCR; each CDR3 protein has one entry. The sample carries more than 750,000 distinct CDR3 sequences, around 29% recorded once. This sample also belongs to another study, concerning T cells of mothers and their children.

The sample consisted of blood. Every receptor here comes from a middle-aged woman in good health. Both conserved end residues are part of each CDR3. Clone size appears in some rows only: once, few, many, or a class for an expanded clone.

CDR3aa: CASSGGLAASTEQYF
v_gene: TRBV7-2
abundance: -

CDR3aa: CASSQDPSVDTEAFF
v_gene: TRBV4-1
abundance: -

CDR3aa: CASSYGTSNTEAFF
v_gene: TRBV6-2/TRBV6-3
abundance: -

CDR3aa: CSVVGQTLLNTEAFF
v_gene: TRBV29-1
abundance: few

CDR3aa: CASTSGATTYNEQFF
v_gene: TRBV5-1
abundance: many

CDR3aa: CSASSGSNTEAFF
v_gene: TRBV20-1
abundance: -

CDR3aa: CSASTGGVNTEAFF
v_gene: TRBV29-1
abundance: -

CDR3aa: CASSIRQSSYNEQFF
v_gene: TRBV6-5
abundance: -

CDR3aa: CATSDFSVNNEQFF
v_gene: TRBV24-1
abundance: once

CDR3aa: CASSKGHSGNTIYF
v_gene: TRBV7-2
abundance: -

CDR3aa: CSAREGGLVTDTQYF
v_gene: TRBV20-1
abundance: once

CDR3aa: CASSLAEQGVGGYTF
v_gene: TRBV7-8
abundance: many

CDR3aa: CASRSGTGPIYGYTF
v_gene: TRBV12-3/TRBV12-4
abundance: -

CDR3aa: CASISGTNNEQFF
v_gene: TRBV5-1
abundance: few

CDR3aa: CASSSPPGANYGYTF
v_gene: TRBV28
abundance: few

CDR3aa: CAAKNTPKTQAYF
v_gene: TRBV28
abundance: -

CDR3aa: CASSFNGGGYTF
v_gene: TRBV27
abundance: few

CDR3aa: CAGSQESGAEAFF
v_gene: TRBV4-1
abundance: -

CDR3aa: CASSFRYGTGDQDTQYF
v_gene: TRBV14
abundance: -

CDR3aa: CASSPQGRDEKLFF
v_gene: TRBV18
abundance: few

CDR3aa: CATLGTVGNEKLFF
v_gene: TRBV28
abundance: few

CDR3aa: CASSHIHGGNYGYTF
v_gene: TRBV7-8
abundance: -

CDR3aa: CASADSYNQPQHF
v_gene: TRBV2
abundance: many

CDR3aa: CASSLQRGGFEQFF
v_gene: TRBV11-2
abundance: -